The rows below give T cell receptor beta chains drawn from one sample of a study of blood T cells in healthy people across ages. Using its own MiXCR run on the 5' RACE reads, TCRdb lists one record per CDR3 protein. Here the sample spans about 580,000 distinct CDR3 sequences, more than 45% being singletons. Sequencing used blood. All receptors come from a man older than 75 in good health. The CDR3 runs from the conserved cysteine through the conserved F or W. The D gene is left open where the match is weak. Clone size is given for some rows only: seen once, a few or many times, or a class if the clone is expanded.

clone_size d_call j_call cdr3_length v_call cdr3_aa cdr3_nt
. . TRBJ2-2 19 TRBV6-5 CASSYSSGRRHLNTGELFF TGTGCCAGCAGTTACTCGTCTGGACGTCGACATCTGAACACCGGGGAGCTGTTTTTT
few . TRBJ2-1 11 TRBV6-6 CASSYGRVRFF TGTGCCAGCAGTTACGGGCGAGTTAGGTTCTTC
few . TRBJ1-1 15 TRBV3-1 CASSQDRGQRESAFF TGTGCCAGCAGCCAAGATAGAGGGCAGCGTGAGTCAGCTTTCTTT
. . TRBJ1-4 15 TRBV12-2 CASRSPGLPGEKLFF TGTGCAAGTCGCTCCCCAGGACTCCCCGGTGAAAAACTGTTTTTT
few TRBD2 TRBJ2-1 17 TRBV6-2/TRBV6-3 CASRRGGSGTAYNEQFF TGTGCCAGCAGACGTGGCGGTAGCGGGACCGCCTACAATGAGCAGTTCTTC
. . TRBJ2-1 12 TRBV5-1 CASSLTGEILFF TGCGCCAGCAGCTTGACAGGAGAGATCCTGTTCTTC
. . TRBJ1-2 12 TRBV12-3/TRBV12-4 CASSSDPYGYTF TGTGCCAGCAGTTCGGATCCCTATGGCTACACCTTC
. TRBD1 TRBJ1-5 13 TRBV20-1 CSAPRQGNRPQHF TGCAGTGCCCCCAGACAGGGCAATCGGCCCCAGCATTTT
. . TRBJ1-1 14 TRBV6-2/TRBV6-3 CASILRQRNTEAFF TGTGCCAGCATTTTGAGACAAAGGAACACTGAAGCTTTCTTT
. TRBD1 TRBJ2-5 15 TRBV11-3 CASSFGGQRQETQYF TGTGCCAGCAGCTTTGGGGGACAGAGACAAGAGACCCAGTACTTC